The 14 T cell receptor beta chains in this list originate from one sample, sequenced in a study of cytomegalovirus exposure and HLA in healthy donors (dated by TCRdb to the late 2010s). Library generation was performed with the immunoSEQ multiplex PCR assay. TCRdb obtained this table from immuneACCESS and retained in-frame rearrangements with V and J assigned. These tables miss some clones; where compared with another copy, unresolved V genes account for less than half of the shortfall, and the remainder is unexplained. Present in this sample are 150,000 to 200,000 clones, about nine tenths of which were seen just once. Clones ranked in the top ten supply 5.7% of the sample. Sequencing used PBMCs. These receptors came from a woman in her twenties or thirties in good health and CMV-seronegative.

The chain employs TRBV15 and TRBJ2-1; 11 bases fit TRBD2. The V segment lost 0 bases and the J segment 1 base; nucleotides outside the gene matches: 5. The CDR3 has 18 amino acids. Germline V lookup: CDR1 LNHNV, CDR2 YYDKDF (reference sequence). The CDR3 here is CATSRDLAGGISYNEQFF. Here the CDR3 DNA reads TGTGCCACCAGCAGAGATTTAGCGGGAGGGATTTCCTACAATGAGCAGTTCTTC.

This rearrangement joins TRBV4-3 to TRBJ2-7; 11 nucleotides line up with TRBD1. The CDR3 is made up of 15 amino acids. Germline CDR1 and CDR2: LGHNA and YSLEER. The V segment lost 4 bases and the J segment 6 bases; nucleotides outside the gene matches: 8. This chain's CDR3 is CASSPGQGAISEQYF. CDR3 bases: TGCGCCAGCAGCCCCGGACAGGGGGCGATTTCCGAGCAGTACTTC.

This clone was seen a few times. The chain combines TRBV5-4 with TRBJ2-1, with D possibly being TRBD1 (5 bases). The CDR3 spans 18 residues. V lost 0 bases, J lost 5 bases, and 21 bases lay in between. The V gene's germline CDR1 is SGHNT and CDR2 YYREEE (reference sequence). In DNA, the CDR3 is TGTGCCAGCAGCTTGGAACAGGTGTGGGCCTCGATGGACAATGAGCAGTTCTTC. It translates to CASSLEQVWASMDNEQFF.

The chain has TRBV5-1 and TRBJ2-1; the D gene is possibly TRBD2 (6 bases). The CDR3 consists of 15 residues. Germline loops: CDR1 SGHRS, CDR2 YFSETQ. V gave up 5 bases and J gave up 4 bases, with 16 bases separating them. The CDR3 region is CASSRPGEKYNEQFF. Written as DNA, the CDR3 is TGCGCCAGCAGTCGGCCGGGGGAGAAGTACAATGAGCAGTTCTTC. Based on the CDR3 plus reference TRBV5-1 and TRBJ2-1, the full variable domain is KAGVTQTPRYLIKTRGQQVTLSCSPISGHRSVSWYQQTPGQGLQFLFEYFSETQRNKGNFPGRFSGRQFSNSRSEMNVSTLELGDSALYLCASSRPGEKYNEQFFGPGTRLTVL.

This sequence joins TRBV27 and TRBJ2-7; D ambiguous. V was cut by 8 bases and J by 6 bases, with 17 bases left in between. Germline assignment: CDR1 MNHEY and CDR2 SMNVEV (reference sequence). The CDR3 length is 13 residues. The CDR3 reads CASGIGPWSEQYF. In DNA form, the CDR3 reads TGTGCCAGCGGAATCGGTCCCTGGAGCGAGCAGTACTTC.

The CDR3 loop reads CASTTGDYSNQPQHF. In DNA, the CDR3 is TGCGCCAGCACCACTGGGGACTATAGCAATCAGCCCCAGCATTTT. The J gene is TRBJ1-5, the V gene TRBV10-1, with D perhaps matching TRBD1 (5 bases). Germline V gene data show CDR1 as WNHNN and CDR2 as SYGVQD (reference sequence). Trimming took 7 bases from V and 0 from J, leaving 13 bases between them. The CDR3 has 15 residues.

V and J are TRBV6-4 and TRBJ1-4, with D unclear. Trimming cost V 7 bases and J 8 bases, with 11 bases left between them. The CDR3 loop spans 12 amino acids. CDR1 MRHNA and CDR2 SNTAGT come from the germline V gene. In nucleotides, the CDR3 is TGTGCCAGCACCTCGGCATGGGAAAAACTGTTTTTT. Translation: CASTSAWEKLFF.

The chain combines TRBV2 with TRBJ1-5; D is perhaps TRBD1 (5 bases). In germline, CDR1 is SNHLY, CDR2 FYNNEI. V lost 3 bases and J 5 bases, leaving 11 bases between the germline ends. The CDR3 has 14 residues. The CDR3 is CASSDNRGHQPQHF. The CDR3 DNA reads TGTGCCAGCAGTGATAACCGGGGCCATCAGCCCCAGCATTTT.

The rearrangement links TRBV9 to TRBJ2-3; D call uncertain. V was cut by 0 bases and J by 2 bases, with 10 bases left in between. The CDR3 length is 15 residues. CDR1 and CDR2 from the germline V gene are SGDLS and YYNGEE. CDR3 sequence: CASSVEGVPTDTQYF. The CDR3 DNA reads TGTGCCAGCAGCGTAGAAGGAGTACCCACAGATACGCAGTATTTT.

The rearrangement joins TRBV7-2 to TRBJ2-5; 8 bases are shared with TRBD1. The better agreement between TRBJ2-7 and the DNA end casts doubt on the J call. This CDR3 contains 18 residues. Germline CDR1 is SGHTA and CDR2 is FQGNSA. CDR3 residues: CASSWIPGQEEGDNEQYF. The CDR3 bases are TGTGCCAGCAGCTGGATCCCGGGACAGGAGGAGGGGGACAACGAGCAGTACTTC.

The V gene is TRBV4-1, the J gene TRBJ2-3; tentatively, D is TRBD1 (6 bases). This CDR3 is 17 amino acids long. The germline CDR1 and CDR2 sequences are MGHRA and YSYEKL. V lost 3 bases and J 5 bases, leaving 21 bases between the germline ends. The CDR3 sequence is CASSQSWIGGSEDTQYF. The CDR3 nucleotides are TGCGCCAGCAGCCAGAGTTGGATTGGGGGCTCTGAAGATACGCAGTATTTT.

The chain links TRBV6-5 to TRBJ1-5; 9 nucleotides match TRBD1. After removal of 6 bases from V and 7 bases from J, the junction contained 4 bases not matched to a gene. The CDR3 runs 13 residues. The germline CDR1 and CDR2 sequences are MNHEY and SVGAGI. CDR3 loop: CASRPDRGQPQHF. CDR3 bases: TGTGCCAGCAGACCCGACAGGGGGCAGCCCCAGCATTTT.

The rearrangement uses TRBV27 and TRBJ2-2; D is unclear. The V and J ends lost 4 bases and 3 bases respectively, with 3 bases between them. Germline loops: CDR1 MNHEY, CDR2 SMNVEV (reference sequence). This CDR3 region has 12 residues. CDR3 loop: CASSSYTGELFF. The DNA of the CDR3 is TGTGCCAGCAGTTCATACACCGGGGAGCTGTTTTTT.

The chain couples TRBV6-5 to TRBJ1-5; D unresolved. Germline values: CDR1 MNHEY, CDR2 SVGAGI. Between the trimmed V and J ends, which lost 6 bases and 1 base, there was a span of 13 bases. The CDR3 spans 15 residues. The CDR3 DNA sequence: TGTGCCAGCAGCCCAGAGGGAGGGAGCAATCAGCCCCAGCATTTT. It yields the protein CASSPEGGSNQPQHF.